This section outlines one T cell receptor beta chain sequence together with its context. The sample originates from a study of blood T cell repertoires in COVID-19. Study as a whole: Material from acute and convalescent COVID-19 was sourced from the United States, Italy and Spain. PBMCs, B-cell-depleted T cells, or T cells provided the cDNA or gDNA that made up the material.

Per the original methods: The assay estimated nucleated cells by amplifying reference gene primers. The table came from immunoSEQ multiplex PCR; TCRdb's copy has only in-frame clones and leaves some out. Clonal size and the V and J genes are those of that table, whereas D and trimming came from the DNA. This table holds tens of thousands of clones, approximately 86% found once. Germline V CDR1 and CDR2: SGHDT, YYEEEE. V trimming: 0 bases; J trimming: 4 bases; junction bases outside the gene matches: 6. The CDR3 extends over 15 amino acids. This clonotype was sampled from a woman in her sixties or seventies with active COVID-19. Sample: peripheral blood. The chain joins TRBV5-6 to TRBJ1-2; TRBD1 aligns across 7 bases. The CDR3 bases are TGTGCCAGCAGCTTGGAACAGGGGCGGTCCTATGGCTACACCTTC. Protein sequence: CASSLEQGRSYGYTF. The full variable domain, rest sourced from reference TRBV5-6 and TRBJ1-2, is DAGVTQSPTHLIKTRGQQVTLRCSPKSGHDTVSWYQQALGQGPQFIFQYYEEEERQRGNFPDRFSGHQFPNYSSELNVNALLLGDSALYLCASSLEQGRSYGYTFGSGTRLTVV.